This T cell receptor (beta chain) was profiled in a study of T cell responses to AZD1222 COVID-19 vaccine. Study-level points and caveats: Just a handful of AZD1222 recipients were seropositive at baseline.

This clone has just one count. Its antigen remains unknown. Produced via immunoSEQ multiplex PCR; TCRdb's table is partial and in-frame only. The sample records around 200,000 clones, around nine tenths being singletons. This CDR3 has 13 amino acids. The germline V and J ends were trimmed by 4 bases and 8 bases, with 9 bases remaining between them. Per the germline V gene, CDR1 is SNHLY and CDR2 is FYNNEI. The origin of this receptor is an adult in good health. This chain connects TRBV2 to TRBJ1-6, with D uncertain. The material was peripheral blood, obtained on day 0 of AZD1222 vaccination. This chain's CDR3 is CASSGDVDSPLHF. DNA of the CDR3: TGTGCCAGCAGTGGGGATGTAGATTCACCCCTCCACTTT.